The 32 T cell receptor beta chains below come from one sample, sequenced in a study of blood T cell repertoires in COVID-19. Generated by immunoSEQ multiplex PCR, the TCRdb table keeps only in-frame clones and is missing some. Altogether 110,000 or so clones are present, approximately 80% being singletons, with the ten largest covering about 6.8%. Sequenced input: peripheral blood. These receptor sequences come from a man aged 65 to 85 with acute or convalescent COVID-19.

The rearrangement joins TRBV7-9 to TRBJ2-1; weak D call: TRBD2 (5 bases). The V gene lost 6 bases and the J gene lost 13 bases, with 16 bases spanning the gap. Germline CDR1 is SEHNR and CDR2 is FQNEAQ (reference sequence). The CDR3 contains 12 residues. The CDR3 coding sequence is TGTGCCAGCAGATACGGACTTCTCAATCAGTTCTTC. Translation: CASRYGLLNQFF.

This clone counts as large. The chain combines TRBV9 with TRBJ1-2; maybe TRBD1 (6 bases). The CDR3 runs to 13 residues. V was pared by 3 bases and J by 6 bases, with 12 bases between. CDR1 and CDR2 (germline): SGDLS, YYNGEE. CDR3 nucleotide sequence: TGTGCCAGCAGCGCAGGGGTTGAACATGGCTACACCTTC. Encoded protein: CASSAGVEHGYTF.

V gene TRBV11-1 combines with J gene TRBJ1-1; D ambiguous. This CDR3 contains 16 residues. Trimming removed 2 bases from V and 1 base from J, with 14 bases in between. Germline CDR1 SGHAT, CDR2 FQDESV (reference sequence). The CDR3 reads CASSLNPGYKNTEAFF. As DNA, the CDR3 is TGTGCCAGCAGCTTAAACCCGGGTTATAAGAACACTGAAGCTTTCTTT.

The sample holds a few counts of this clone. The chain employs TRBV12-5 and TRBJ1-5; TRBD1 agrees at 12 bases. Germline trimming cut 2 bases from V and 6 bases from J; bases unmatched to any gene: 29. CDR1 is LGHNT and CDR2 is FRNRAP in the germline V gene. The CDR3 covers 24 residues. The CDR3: CASGLLKLPSVLWGQGARSQPQHF. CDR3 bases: TGTGCTAGTGGTTTGCTTAAACTCCCGAGTGTCCTTTGGGGACAGGGGGCGCGGAGTCAGCCCCAGCATTTT.

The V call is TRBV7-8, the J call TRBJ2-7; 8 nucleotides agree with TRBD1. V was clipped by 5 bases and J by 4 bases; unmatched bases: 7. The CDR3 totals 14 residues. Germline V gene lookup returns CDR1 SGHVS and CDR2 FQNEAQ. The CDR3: CASSPRQGYYEQYF. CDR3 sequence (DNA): TGTGCCAGCAGCCCCAGACAGGGGTATTACGAGCAGTACTTC.

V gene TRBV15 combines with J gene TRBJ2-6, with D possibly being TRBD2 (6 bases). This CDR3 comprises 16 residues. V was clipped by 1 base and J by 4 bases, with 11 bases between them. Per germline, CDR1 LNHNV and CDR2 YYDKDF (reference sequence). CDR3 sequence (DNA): TGTGCCACCAGCAGAGGGGGAGGATCAGGGGCCAACGTCCTGACTTTC. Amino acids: CATSRGGGSGANVLTF.

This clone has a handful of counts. CDR3 nucleotide sequence: TGCGCCAGCAGCAAGAGGACAGGGTTAAAGAGGGTCTACAATGAGCAGTTCTTC. Protein: CASSKRTGLKRVYNEQFF. The chain joins TRBV5-1 to TRBJ2-1, with TRBD1 matching 8 bases. V gave up 4 bases and J gave up 3 bases; unmatched junction bases: 15. Germline V gene sequence: CDR1 SGHRS, CDR2 YFSETQ. This CDR3 comprises 18 residues.

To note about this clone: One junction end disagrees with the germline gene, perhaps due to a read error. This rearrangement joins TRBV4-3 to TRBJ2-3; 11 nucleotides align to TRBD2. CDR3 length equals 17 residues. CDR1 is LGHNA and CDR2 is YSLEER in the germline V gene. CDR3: CASSQEVASGGIDMQYF. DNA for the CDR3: TGCGCCAGCAGCCAAGAGGTGGCTAGCGGGGGGATCGATATGCAGTATTTT.

The CDR3 DNA reads as TGTGCCTGGAGTGTCGGTGCCACCCAAGAGACCCAGTACTTC. Amino acid sequence: CAWSVGATQETQYF. V is TRBV30 and J is TRBJ2-5, with D unresolved. In germline, CDR1 is GTSNPN, CDR2 SVGIG (reference sequence). The CDR3 runs 14 residues. Deletions cut 0 bases from V and 1 base from J, with 9 bases between.

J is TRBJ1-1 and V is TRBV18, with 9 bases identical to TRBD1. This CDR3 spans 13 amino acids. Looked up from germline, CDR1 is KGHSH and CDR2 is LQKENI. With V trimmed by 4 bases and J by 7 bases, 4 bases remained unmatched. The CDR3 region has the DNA TGTGCCAGCTCACTTCGGACAGGGGATGAAGCTTTCTTT. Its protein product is CASSLRTGDEAFF.

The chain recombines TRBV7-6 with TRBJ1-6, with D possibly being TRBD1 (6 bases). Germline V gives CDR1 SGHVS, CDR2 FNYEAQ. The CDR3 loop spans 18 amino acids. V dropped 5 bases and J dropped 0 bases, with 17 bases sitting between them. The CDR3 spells CASSLQGMTSSYNSPLHF. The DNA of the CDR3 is TGTGCCAGCAGCCTACAGGGAATGACAAGCTCCTATAATTCACCCCTCCACTTT. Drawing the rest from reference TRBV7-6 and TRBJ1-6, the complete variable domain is GAGVSQSPRYKVTKRGQDVALRCDPISGHVSLYWYRQALGQGPEFLTYFNYEAQQDKSGLPNDRFSAERPEGSISTLTIQRTEQRDSAMYRCASSLQGMTSSYNSPLHFGNGTRLTVT.

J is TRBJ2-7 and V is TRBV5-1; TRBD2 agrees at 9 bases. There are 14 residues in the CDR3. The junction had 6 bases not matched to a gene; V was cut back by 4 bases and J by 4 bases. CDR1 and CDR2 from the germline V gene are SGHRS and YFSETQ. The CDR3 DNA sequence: TGCGCCAGCAGCCCGGGACTAGCTCGGTACGAGCAGTACTTC. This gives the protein CASSPGLARYEQYF.

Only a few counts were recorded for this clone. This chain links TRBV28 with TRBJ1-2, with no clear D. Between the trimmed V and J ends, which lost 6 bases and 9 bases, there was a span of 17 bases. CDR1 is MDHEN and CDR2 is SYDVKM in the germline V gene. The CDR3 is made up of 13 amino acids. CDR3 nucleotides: TGTGCCAGCAGATACCCTAAGGCAGGCAGCTACACCTTC. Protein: CASRYPKAGSYTF.

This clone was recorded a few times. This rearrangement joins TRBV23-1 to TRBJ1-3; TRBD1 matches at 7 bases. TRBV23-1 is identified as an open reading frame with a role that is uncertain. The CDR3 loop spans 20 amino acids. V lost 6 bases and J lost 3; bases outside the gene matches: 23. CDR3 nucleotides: TGCGCCAGCAGCCCTACTGACAGGGAACTTATAGTAGGATTTGGAAACACCATATATTTT. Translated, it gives CASSPTDRELIVGFGNTIYF.

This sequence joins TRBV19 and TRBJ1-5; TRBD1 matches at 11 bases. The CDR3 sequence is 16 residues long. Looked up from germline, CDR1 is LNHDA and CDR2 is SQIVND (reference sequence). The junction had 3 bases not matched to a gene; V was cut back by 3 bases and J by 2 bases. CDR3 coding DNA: TGTGCCAGTAGTATTGGGACAGGGGGAGGCAATCAGCCCCAGCATTTT. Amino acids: CASSIGTGGGNQPQHF.

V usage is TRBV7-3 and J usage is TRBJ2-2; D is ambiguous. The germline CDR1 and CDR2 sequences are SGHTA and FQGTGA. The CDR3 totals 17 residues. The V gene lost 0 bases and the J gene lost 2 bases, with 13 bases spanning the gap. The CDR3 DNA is TGTGCCAGCAGCTTAACTATGGTCGGAGTCAACACCGGGGAGCTGTTTTTT. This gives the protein CASSLTMVGVNTGELFF.

DNA of the CDR3: TGTGCCAGCAGCTTAGGTGGACAGGGCTATGAGCAGTTCTTC. It yields the protein CASSLGGQGYEQFF. This chain connects TRBV7-2 to TRBJ2-1, with 8 bases aligning to TRBD1. V dropped 1 base and J dropped 8; count of bases not matched to a gene: 4. The CDR3 loop spans 14 amino acids. Germline V gene data show CDR1 as SGHTA and CDR2 as FQGNSA.

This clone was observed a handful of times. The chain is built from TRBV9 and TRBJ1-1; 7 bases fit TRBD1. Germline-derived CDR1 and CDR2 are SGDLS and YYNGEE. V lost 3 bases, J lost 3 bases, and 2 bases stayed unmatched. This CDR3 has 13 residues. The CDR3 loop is CASSAGTDTEAFF. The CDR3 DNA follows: TGTGCCAGCAGCGCAGGGACAGACACTGAAGCTTTCTTT.

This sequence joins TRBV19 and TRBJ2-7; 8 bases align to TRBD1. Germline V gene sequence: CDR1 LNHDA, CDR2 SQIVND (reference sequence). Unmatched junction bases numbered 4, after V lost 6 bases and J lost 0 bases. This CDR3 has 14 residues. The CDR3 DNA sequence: TGTGCCAGTAGCCCGGACAGGGCCTCCTACGAGCAGTACTTC. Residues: CASSPDRASYEQYF.

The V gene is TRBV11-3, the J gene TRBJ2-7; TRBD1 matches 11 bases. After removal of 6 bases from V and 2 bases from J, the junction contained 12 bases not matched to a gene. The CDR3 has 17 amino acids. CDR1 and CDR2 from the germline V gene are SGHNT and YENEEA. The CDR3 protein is CASSRLGQGDPPYEQYF. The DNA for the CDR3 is TGTGCCAGCAGTCGGCTGGGACAGGGGGATCCTCCCTACGAGCAGTACTTC.

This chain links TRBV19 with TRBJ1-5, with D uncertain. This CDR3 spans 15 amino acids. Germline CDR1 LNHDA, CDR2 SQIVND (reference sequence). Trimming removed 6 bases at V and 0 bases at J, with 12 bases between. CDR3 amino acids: CASSDIPGSNQPQHF. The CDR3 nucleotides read TGTGCCAGTAGCGATATACCGGGTAGCAATCAGCCCCAGCATTTT.

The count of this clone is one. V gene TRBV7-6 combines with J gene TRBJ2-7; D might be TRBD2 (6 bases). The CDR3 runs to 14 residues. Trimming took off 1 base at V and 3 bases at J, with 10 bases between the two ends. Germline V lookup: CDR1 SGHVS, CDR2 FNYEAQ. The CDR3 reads CASSLDPGGYEQYF. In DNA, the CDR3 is TGTGCCAGCAGCTTAGACCCCGGGGGCTACGAGCAGTACTTC. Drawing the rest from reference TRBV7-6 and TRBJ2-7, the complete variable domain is GAGVSQSPRYKVTKRGQDVALRCDPISGHVSLYWYRQALGQGPEFLTYFNYEAQQDKSGLPNDRFSAERPEGSISTLTIQRTEQRDSAMYRCASSLDPGGYEQYFGPGTRLTVT.

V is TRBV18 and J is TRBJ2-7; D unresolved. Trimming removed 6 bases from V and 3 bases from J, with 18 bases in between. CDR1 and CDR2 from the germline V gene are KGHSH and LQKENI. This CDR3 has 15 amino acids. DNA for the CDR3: TGTGCCAGCTCCCAAGATCCTGGTGGGCTCTACGAGCAGTACTTC. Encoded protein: CASSQDPGGLYEQYF.

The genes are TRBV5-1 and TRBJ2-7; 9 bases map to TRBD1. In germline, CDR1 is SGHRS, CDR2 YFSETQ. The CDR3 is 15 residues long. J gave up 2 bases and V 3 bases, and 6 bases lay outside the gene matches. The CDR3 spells CASSYGQGSTYEQYF. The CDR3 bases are TGCGCCAGCAGCTACGGACAGGGGAGTACCTACGAGCAGTACTTC.

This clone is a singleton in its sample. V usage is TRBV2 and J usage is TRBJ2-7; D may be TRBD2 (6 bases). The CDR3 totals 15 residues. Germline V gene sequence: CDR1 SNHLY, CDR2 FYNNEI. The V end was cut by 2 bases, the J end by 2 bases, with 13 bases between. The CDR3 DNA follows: TGTGCCAGCAGTGAACGGTGGGAGGATACCTACGAGCAGTACTTC. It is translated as CASSERWEDTYEQYF.

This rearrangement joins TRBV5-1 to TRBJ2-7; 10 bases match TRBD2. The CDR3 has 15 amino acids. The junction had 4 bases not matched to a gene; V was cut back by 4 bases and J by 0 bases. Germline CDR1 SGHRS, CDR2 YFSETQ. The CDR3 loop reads CASSILAGVSYEQYF. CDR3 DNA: TGCGCCAGCAGCATCCTAGCGGGAGTCTCCTACGAGCAGTACTTC.

The CDR3 coding sequence is TGTGCCAGCAGTTACTCGACAGGGAGCACTGAAGCTTTCTTT. Its protein is CASSYSTGSTEAFF. The gene calls are TRBV6-2 or TRBV6-3 and TRBJ1-1; 7 positions agree with TRBD1. This CDR3 has 14 amino acids. J was trimmed by 4 bases and V by 0 bases; bases with no gene match: 2. Germline CDR1 and CDR2: MNHEY and SVGEGT.

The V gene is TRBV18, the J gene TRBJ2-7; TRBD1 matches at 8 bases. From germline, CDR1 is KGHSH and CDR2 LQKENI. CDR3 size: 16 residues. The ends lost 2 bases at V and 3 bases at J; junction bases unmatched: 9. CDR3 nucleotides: TGTGCCAGCTCACCATATCCTACAGGGGGTCGCTACGAGCAGTACTTC. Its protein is CASSPYPTGGRYEQYF.

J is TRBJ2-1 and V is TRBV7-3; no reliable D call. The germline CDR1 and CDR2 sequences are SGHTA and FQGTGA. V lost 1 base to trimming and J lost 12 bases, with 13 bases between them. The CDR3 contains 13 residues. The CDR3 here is CASSLNGGAPQFF. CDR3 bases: TGTGCCAGCAGCTTAAACGGTGGTGCACCGCAGTTCTTC.

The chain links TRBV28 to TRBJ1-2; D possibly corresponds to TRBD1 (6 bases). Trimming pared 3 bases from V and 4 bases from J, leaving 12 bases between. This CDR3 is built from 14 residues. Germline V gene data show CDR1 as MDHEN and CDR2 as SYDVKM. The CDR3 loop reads CASSFSDRPYGYTF. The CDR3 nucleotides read TGTGCCAGCAGTTTCTCCGACAGGCCCTATGGCTACACCTTC.

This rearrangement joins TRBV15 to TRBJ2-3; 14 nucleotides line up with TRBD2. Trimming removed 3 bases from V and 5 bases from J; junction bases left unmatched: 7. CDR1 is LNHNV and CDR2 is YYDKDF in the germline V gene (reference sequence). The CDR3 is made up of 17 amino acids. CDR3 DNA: TGTGCCACCAGCAGGGGGACTAGCGGGAGAAGGGGAGATACGCAGTATTTT. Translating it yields CATSRGTSGRRGDTQYF.

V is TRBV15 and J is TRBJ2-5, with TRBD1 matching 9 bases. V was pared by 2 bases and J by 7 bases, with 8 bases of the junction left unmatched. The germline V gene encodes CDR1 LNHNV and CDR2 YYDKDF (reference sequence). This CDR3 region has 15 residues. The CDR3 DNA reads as TGTGCCACCAGCAGATCGACAGGGGGACAGGGGACCCAGTACTTC. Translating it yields CATSRSTGGQGTQYF.